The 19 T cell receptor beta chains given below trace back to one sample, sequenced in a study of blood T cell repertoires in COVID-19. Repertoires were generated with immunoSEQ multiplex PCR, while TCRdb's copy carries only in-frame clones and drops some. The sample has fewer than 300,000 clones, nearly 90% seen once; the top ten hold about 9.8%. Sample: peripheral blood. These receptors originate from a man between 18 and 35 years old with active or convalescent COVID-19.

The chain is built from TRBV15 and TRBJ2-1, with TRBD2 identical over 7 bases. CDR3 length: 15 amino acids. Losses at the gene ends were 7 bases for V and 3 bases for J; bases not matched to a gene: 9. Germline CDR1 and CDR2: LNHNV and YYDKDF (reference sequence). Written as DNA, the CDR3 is TGTGCCACCACCACGGGACTAACCAACTACAATGAGCAGTTCTTC. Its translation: CATTTGLTNYNEQFF.

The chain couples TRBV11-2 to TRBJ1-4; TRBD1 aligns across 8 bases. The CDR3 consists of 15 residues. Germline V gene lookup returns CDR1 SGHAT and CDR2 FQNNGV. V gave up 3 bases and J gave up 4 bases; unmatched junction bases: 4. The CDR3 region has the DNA TGTGCCAGCAGCTTCGGACAGGGCCGTAATGAAAAACTGTTTTTT. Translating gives CASSFGQGRNEKLFF.

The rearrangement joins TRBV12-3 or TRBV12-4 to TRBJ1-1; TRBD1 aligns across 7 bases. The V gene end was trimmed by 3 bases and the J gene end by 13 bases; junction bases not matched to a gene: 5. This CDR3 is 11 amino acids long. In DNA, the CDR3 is TGTGCCAGCAGTTTTGGAGGGGGCGGTTTCTTT. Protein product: CASSFGGGGFF.

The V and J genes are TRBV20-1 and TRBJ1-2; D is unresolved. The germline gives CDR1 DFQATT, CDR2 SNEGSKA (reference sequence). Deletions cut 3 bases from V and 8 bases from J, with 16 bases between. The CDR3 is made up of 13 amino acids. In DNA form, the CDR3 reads TGCAGTGCTAGTTCTCTATTCCGAGAGGGCTACACCTTC. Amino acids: CSASSLFREGYTF.

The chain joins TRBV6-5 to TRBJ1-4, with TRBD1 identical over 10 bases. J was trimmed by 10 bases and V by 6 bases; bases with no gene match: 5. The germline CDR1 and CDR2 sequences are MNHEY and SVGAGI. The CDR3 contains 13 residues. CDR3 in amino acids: CASRTGTGAKLFF. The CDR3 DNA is TGTGCCAGCAGAACCGGGACAGGGGCAAAACTGTTTTTT.

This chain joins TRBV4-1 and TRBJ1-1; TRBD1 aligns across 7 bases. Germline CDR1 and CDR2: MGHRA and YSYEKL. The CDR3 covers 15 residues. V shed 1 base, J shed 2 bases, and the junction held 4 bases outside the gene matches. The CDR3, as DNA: TGCGCCAGCAGCCAAGCCGGGACAGCTAACACTGAAGCTTTCTTT. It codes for CASSQAGTANTEAFF.

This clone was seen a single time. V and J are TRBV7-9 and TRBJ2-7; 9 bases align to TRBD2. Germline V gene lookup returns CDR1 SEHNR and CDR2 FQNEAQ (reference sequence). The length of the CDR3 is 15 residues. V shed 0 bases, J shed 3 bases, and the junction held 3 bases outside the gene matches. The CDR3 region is CASSLASGGLYEQYF. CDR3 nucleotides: TGTGCCAGCAGCTTAGCCAGCGGGGGGCTCTACGAGCAGTACTTC. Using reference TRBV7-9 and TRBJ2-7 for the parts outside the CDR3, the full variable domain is DTGVSQNPRHKITKRGQNVTFRCDPISEHNRLYWYRQTLGQGPEFLTYFQNEAQLEKSRLLSDRFSAERPKGSFSTLEIQRTEQGDSAMYLCASSLASGGLYEQYFGPGTRLTVT.

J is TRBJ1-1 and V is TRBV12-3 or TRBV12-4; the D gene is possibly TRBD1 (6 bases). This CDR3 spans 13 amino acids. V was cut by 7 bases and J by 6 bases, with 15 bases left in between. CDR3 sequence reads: CASTHGQHPEAFF. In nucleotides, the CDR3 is TGTGCCAGCACCCACGGACAGCACCCTGAAGCTTTCTTT.

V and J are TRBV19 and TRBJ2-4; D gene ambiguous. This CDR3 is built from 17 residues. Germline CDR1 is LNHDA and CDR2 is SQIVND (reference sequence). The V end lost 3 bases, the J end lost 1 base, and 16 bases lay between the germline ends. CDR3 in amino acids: CASSIPGPSTAKNIQYF. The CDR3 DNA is TGTGCCAGTAGTATTCCAGGCCCCTCCACGGCCAAAAACATTCAGTACTTC.

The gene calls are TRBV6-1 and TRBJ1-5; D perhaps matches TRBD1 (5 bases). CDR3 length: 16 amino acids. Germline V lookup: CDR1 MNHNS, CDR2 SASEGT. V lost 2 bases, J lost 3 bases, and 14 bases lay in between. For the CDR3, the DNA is TGTGCCAGCAGTGAACTTGGGGGGACCTTCAATCAGCCCCAGCATTTT. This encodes CASSELGGTFNQPQHF.

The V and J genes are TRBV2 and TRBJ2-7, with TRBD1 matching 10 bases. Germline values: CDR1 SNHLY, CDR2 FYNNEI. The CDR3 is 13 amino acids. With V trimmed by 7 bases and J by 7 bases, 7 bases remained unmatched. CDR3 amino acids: CASKRQGAGEQYF. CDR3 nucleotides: TGTGCCAGCAAACGACAGGGGGCAGGAGAGCAGTACTTC. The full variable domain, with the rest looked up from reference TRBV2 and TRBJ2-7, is EPEVTQTPSHQVTQMGQEVILRCVPISNHLYFYWYRQILGQKVEFLVSFYNNEISEKSEIFDDQFSVERPDGSNFTLKIRSTKLEDSAMYFCASKRQGAGEQYFGPGTRLTVT.

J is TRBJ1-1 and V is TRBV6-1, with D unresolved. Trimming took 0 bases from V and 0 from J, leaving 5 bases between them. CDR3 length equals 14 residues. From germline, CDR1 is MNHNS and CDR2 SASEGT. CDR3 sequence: CASSEARMNTEAFF. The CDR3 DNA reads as TGTGCCAGCAGTGAAGCGCGGATGAACACTGAAGCTTTCTTT.

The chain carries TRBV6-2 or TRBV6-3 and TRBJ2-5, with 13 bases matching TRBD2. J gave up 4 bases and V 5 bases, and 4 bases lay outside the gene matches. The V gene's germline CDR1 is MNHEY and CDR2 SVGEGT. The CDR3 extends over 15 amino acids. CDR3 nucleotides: TGTGCCAGCAGTAGACTAGCGGGGGGTACAGAGACCCAGTACTTC. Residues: CASSRLAGGTETQYF.

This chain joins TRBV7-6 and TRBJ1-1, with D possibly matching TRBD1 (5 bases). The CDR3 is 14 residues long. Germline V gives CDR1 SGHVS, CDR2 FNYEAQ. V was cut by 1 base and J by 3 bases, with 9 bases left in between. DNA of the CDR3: TGTGCCAGCAGCTTAGAGGGGCGCGACACTGAAGCTTTCTTT. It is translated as CASSLEGRDTEAFF.

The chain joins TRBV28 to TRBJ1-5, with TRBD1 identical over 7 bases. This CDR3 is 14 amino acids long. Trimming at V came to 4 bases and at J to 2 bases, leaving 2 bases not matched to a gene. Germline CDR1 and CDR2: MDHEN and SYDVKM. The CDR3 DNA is TGTGCCAGCAGTTCCGGACAGGGCAATCAGCCCCAGCATTTT. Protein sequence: CASSSGQGNQPQHF.

In nucleotides, the CDR3 is TGTGCCAGCAGCGGCGGACAGGGGGCTTGGAATGAGCAGTTCTTC. Protein product: CASSGGQGAWNEQFF. This rearrangement joins TRBV5-6 to TRBJ2-1, with TRBD1 matching over 11 bases. V was pared by 4 bases and J by 7 bases, with 7 bases of the junction left unmatched. The CDR3 sequence is 15 residues long. Per the germline V gene, CDR1 is SGHDT and CDR2 is YYEEEE. Filled out from reference TRBV5-6 and TRBJ2-1, the complete variable domain reads DAGVTQSPTHLIKTRGQQVTLRCSPKSGHDTVSWYQQALGQGPQFIFQYYEEEERQRGNFPDRFSGHQFPNYSSELNVNALLLGDSALYLCASSGGQGAWNEQFFGPGTRLTVL.

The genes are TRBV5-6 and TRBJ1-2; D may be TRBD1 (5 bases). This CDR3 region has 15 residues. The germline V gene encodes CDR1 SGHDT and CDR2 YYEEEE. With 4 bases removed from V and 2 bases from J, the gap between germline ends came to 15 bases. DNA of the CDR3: TGTGCCAGCAGCGCGGCCCCAGGGAAGAACTATGGCTACACCTTC. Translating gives CASSAAPGKNYGYTF. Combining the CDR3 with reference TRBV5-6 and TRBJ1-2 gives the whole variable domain DAGVTQSPTHLIKTRGQQVTLRCSPKSGHDTVSWYQQALGQGPQFIFQYYEEEERQRGNFPDRFSGHQFPNYSSELNVNALLLGDSALYLCASSAAPGKNYGYTFGSGTRLTVV.

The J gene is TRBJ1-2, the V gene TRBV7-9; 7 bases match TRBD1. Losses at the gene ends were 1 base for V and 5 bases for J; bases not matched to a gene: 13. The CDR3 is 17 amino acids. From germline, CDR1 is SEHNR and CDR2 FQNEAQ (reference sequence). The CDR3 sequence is CASSLGLLRDSEYGYTF. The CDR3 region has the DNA TGTGCCAGCAGCTTAGGGCTTTTAAGGGACAGCGAATATGGCTACACCTTC. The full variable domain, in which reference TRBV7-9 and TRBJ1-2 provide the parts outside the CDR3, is DTGVSQNPRHKITKRGQNVTFRCDPISEHNRLYWYRQTLGQGPEFLTYFQNEAQLEKSRLLSDRFSAERPKGSFSTLEIQRTEQGDSAMYLCASSLGLLRDSEYGYTFGSGTRLTVV.

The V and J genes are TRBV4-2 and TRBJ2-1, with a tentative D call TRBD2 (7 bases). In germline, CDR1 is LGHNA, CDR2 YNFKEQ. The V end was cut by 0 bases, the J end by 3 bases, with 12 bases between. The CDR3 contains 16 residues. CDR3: CASSQDGGGLYNEQFF. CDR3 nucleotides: TGTGCCAGCAGCCAAGATGGCGGGGGCCTCTACAATGAGCAGTTCTTC.